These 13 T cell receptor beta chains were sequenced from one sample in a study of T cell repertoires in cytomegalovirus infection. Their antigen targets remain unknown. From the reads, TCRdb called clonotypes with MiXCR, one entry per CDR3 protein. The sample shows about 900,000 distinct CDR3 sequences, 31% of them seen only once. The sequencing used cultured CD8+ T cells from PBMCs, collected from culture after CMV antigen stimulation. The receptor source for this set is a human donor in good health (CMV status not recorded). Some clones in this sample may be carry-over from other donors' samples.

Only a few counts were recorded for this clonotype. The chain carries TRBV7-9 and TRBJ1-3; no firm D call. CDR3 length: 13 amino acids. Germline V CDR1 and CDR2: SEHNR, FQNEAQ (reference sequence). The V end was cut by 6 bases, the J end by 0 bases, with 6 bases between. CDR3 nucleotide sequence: TGTGCCAGCAGTATGGGCTCTGGAAACACCATATATTTT. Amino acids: CASSMGSGNTIYF.

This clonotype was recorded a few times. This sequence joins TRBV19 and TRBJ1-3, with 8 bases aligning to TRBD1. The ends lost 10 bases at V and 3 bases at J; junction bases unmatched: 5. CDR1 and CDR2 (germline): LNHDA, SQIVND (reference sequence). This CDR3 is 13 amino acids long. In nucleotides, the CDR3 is TGTGCCACCAGGACAGGGTTTGGAAACACCATATATTTT. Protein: CATRTGFGNTIYF.

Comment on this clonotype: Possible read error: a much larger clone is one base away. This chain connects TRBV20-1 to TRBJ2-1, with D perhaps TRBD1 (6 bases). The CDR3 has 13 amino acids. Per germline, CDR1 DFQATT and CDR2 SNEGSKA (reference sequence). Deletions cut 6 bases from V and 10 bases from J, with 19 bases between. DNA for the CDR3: TGCAGTGCCACAGAAGGGGGATGGACCGAGCAGTTCTTC. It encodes CSATEGGWTEQFF.

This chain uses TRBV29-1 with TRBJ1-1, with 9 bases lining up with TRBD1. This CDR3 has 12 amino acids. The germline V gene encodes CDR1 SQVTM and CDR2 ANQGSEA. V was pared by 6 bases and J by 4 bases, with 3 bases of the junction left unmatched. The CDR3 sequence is CSVGQGGTEAFF. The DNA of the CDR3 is TGCAGCGTGGGACAGGGTGGCACTGAAGCTTTCTTT.

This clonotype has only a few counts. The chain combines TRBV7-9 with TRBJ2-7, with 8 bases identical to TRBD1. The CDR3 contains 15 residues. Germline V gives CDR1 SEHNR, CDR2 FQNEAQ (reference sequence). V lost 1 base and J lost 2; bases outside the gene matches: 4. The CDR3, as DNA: TGTGCCAGCAGCTTAGGGCCGGGACAGGCCTACGAGCAGTACTTC. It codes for CASSLGPGQAYEQYF. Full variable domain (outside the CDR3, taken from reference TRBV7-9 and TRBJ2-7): DTGVSQNPRHKITKRGQNVTFRCDPISEHNRLYWYRQTLGQGPEFLTYFQNEAQLEKSRLLSDRFSAERPKGSFSTLEIQRTEQGDSAMYLCASSLGPGQAYEQYFGPGTRLTVT.

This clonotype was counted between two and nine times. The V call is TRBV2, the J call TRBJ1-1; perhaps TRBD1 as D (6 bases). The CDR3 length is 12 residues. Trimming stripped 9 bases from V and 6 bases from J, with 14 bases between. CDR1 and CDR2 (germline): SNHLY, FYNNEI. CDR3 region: CARDSENAEAFF. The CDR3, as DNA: TGTGCCAGGGACAGTGAAAACGCTGAAGCTTTCTTT.

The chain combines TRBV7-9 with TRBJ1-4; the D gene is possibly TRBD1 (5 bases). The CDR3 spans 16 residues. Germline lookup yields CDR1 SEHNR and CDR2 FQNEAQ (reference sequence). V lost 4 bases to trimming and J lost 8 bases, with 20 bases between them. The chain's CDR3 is CASSSSSGQWGEKLFF. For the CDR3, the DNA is TGTGCCAGCAGCTCTTCGAGTGGGCAGTGGGGCGAAAAACTGTTTTTT.

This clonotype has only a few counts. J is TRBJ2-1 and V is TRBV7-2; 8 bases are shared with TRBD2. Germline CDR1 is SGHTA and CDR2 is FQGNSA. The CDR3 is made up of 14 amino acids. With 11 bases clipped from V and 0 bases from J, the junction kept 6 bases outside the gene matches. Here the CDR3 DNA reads TGTGCCCAGGTGAGCGGGGGCTCCTACAATGAGCAGTTCTTC. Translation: CAQVSGGSYNEQFF.

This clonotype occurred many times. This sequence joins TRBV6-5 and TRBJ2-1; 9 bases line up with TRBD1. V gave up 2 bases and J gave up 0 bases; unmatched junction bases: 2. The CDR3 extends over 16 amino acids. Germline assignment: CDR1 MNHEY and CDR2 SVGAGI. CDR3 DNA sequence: TGTGCCAGCAGTTACGGGACAGGGAGCTCCTACAATGAGCAGTTCTTC. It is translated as CASSYGTGSSYNEQFF.

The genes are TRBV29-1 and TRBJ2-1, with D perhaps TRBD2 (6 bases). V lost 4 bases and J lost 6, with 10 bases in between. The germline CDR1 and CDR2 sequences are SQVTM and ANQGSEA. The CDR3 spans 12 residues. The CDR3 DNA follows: TGCAGCGTTGCCGGCGGGGTCAATGAGCAGTTCTTC. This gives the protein CSVAGGVNEQFF.

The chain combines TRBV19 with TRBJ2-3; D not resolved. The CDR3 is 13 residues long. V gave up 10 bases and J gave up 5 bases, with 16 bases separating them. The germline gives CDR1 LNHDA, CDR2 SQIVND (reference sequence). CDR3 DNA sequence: TGTGCCACCCAAGGCCTACTTGAAGATACGCAGTATTTT. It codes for CATQGLLEDTQYF.

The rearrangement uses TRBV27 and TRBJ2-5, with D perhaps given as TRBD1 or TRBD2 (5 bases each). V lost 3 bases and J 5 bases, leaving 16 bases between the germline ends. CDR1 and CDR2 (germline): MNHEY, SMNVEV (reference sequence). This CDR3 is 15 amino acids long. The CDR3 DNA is TGTGCCAGCAGTTTGAGGGACCGTTGGTATGAGACCCAGTACTTC. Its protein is CASSLRDRWYETQYF.

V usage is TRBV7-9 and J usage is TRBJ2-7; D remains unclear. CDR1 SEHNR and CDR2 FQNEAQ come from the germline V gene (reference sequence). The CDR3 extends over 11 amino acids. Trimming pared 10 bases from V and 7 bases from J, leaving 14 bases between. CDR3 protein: CAITSISEQYV. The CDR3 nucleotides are TGTGCCATTACGAGTATAAGTGAGCAGTACGTC.